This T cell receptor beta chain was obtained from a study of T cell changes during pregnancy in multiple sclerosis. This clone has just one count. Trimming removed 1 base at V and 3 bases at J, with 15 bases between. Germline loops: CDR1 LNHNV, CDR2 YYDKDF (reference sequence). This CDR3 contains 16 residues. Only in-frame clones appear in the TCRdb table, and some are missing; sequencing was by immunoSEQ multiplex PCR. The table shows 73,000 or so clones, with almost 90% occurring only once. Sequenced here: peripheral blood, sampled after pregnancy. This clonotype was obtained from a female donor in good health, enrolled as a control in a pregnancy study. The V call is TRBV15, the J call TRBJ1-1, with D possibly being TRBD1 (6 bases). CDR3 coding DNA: TGTGCCACCAGCAGAGTATGGGGGAGGGGGGACACTGAAGCTTTCTTT. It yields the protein CATSRVWGRGDTEAFF.